Here is one T cell receptor beta chain with its context. What it binds is unknown. The sample comes from a study of shared clonotypes between healthy human individuals. Deep-level running was used for the assay. Original data processing: With immunoSEQ giving junction-only sequences and no quality scores, filtering differed. The assay was immunoSEQ multiplex PCR, and TCRdb's table has in-frame clones only and misses some. The V and J calls and clone size were taken over from that table, and D and trimming were inferred from the DNA. The sample includes hundreds of thousands of clones, 55% to 75% of them seen just once. General observations from the study: Specimens sampled were limited to blood, with tissue repertoires likely differing.

This CDR3 contains 16 residues. Losses at the gene ends were 2 bases for V and 0 bases for J; bases not matched to a gene: 3. Germline CDR1 ENHRY, CDR2 SYGVKD. The sequencing sample was made of memory CD4+ T cells sorted from blood. Subset here: CD45RA-negative fraction. The sequence was collected from a woman in her 30s in good health. This sequence joins TRBV10-3 and TRBJ1-4; TRBD1 aligns across 7 bases. As DNA, the CDR3 is TGTGCCATCAGTGAGGAGGGGGCTGCAACTAATGAAAAACTGTTTTTT. Translation: CAISEEGAATNEKLFF.